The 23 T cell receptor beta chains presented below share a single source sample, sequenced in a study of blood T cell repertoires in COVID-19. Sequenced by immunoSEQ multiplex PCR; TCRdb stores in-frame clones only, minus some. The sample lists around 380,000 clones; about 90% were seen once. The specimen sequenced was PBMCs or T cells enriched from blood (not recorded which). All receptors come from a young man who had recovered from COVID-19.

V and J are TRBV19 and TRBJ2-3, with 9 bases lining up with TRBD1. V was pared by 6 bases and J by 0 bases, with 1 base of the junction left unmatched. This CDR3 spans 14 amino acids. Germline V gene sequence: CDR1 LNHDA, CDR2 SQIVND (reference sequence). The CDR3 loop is CASRQGASTDTQYF. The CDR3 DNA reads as TGTGCCAGTAGACAGGGGGCCAGCACAGATACGCAGTATTTT.

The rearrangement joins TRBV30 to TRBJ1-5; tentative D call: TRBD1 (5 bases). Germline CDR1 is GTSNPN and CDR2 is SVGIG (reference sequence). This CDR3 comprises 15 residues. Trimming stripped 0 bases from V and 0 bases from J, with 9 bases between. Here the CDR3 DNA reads TGTGCCTGGAGTGTACAGGATAATAGCAATCAGCCCCAGCATTTT. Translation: CAWSVQDNSNQPQHF. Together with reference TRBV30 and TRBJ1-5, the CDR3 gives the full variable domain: SQTIHQWPATLVQPVGSPLSLECTVEGTSNPNLYWYRQAAGRGLQLLFYSVGIGQISSEVPQNLSASRPQDRQFILSSKKLLLSDSGFYLCAWSVQDNSNQPQHFGDGTRLSIL.

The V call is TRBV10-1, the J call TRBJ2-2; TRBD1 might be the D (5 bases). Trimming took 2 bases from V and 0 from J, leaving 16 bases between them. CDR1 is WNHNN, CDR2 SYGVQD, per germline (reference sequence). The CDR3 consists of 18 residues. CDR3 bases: TGCGCCAGCAGTGAGGTTTCTGGAAGGGGCACGAACACCGGGGAGCTGTTTTTT. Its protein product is CASSEVSGRGTNTGELFF.

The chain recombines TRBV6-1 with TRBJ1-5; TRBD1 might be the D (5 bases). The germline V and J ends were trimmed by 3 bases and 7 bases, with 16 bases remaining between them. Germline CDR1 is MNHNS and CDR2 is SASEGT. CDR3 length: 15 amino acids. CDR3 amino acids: CASSDEGLGGQPQHF. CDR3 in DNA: TGTGCCAGCAGTGACGAGGGATTGGGGGGGCAGCCCCAGCATTTT.

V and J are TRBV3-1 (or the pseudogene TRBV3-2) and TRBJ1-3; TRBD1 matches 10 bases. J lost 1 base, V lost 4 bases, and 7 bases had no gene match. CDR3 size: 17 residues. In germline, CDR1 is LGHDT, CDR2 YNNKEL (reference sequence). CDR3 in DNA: TGTGCCAGCAGCCGAACGACAGGGGGCCAATCTGGAAACACCATATATTTT. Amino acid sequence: CASSRTTGGQSGNTIYF.

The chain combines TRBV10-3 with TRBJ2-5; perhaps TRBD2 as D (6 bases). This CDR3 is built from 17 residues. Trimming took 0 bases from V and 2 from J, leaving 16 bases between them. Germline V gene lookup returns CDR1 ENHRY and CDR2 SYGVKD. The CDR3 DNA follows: TGTGCCATCAGTGAGTCGGGGGGTCGAGGGAAACAAGAGACCCAGTACTTC. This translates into CAISESGGRGKQETQYF.

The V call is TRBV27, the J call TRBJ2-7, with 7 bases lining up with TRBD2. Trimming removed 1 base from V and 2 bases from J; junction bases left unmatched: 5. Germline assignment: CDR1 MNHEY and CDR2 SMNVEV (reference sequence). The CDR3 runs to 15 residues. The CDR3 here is CASSLWNSGPYEQYF. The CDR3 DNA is TGTGCCAGCAGTTTATGGAATAGCGGGCCCTACGAGCAGTACTTC.

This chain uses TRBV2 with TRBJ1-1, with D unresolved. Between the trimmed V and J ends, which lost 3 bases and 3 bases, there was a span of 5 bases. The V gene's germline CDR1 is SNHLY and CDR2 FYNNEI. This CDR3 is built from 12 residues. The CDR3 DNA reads TGTGCCAGCAGTGACGAGTACACTGAAGCTTTCTTT. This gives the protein CASSDEYTEAFF.

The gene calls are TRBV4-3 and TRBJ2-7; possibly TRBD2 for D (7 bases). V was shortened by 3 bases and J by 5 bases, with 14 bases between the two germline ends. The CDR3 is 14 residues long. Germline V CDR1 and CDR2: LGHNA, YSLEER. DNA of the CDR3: TGCGCCAGCAGCCAGGATGGGGGGGCAGACGAGCAGTACTTC. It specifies CASSQDGGADEQYF.

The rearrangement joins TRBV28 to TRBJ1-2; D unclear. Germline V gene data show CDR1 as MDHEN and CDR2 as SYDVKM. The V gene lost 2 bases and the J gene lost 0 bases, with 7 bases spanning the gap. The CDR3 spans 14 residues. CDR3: CASSLGVANYGYTF. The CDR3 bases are TGTGCCAGCAGTTTAGGAGTCGCTAACTATGGCTACACCTTC.

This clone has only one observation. The CDR3 here is CASSLAGGPNTQYF. For the CDR3, the DNA is TGTGCCAGCAGCTTAGCGGGGGGGCCCAATACGCAGTATTTT. J is TRBJ2-3 and V is TRBV5-4; 10 bases match TRBD2. J gave up 7 bases and V 2 bases, and 4 bases lay outside the gene matches. This CDR3 contains 14 residues. The germline gives CDR1 SGHNT, CDR2 YYREEE (reference sequence).

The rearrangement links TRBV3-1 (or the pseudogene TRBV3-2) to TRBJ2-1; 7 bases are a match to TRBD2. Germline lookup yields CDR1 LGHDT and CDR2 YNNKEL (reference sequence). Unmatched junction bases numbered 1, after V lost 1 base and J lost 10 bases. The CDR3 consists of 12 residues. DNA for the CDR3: TGTGCCAGCAGCCAAGTGGGGGGGGAGCAGTTCTTC. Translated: CASSQVGGEQFF.

DNA for the CDR3: TGCAGTGCTAGTTACAGTTTGGGCAATCAGCCCCAGCATTTT. Translation: CSASYSLGNQPQHF. This sequence joins TRBV20-1 and TRBJ1-5; no clear D. The CDR3 length is 14 residues. V lost 3 bases and J lost 2, with 11 bases in between. Germline V gives CDR1 DFQATT, CDR2 SNEGSKA (reference sequence).

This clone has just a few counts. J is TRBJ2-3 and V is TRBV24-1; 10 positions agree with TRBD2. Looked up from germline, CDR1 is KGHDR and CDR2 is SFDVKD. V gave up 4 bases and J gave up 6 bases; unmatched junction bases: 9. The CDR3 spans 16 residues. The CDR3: CATSDASGGPADTQYF. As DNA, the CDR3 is TGTGCCACCAGTGACGCTAGCGGGGGCCCCGCGGATACGCAGTATTTT.

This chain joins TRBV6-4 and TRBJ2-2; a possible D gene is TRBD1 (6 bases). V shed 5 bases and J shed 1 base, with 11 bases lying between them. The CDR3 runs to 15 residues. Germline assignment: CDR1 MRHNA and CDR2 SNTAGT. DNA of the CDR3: TGTGCCAGCAGTAAGACAGGTCTGAACACCGGGGAGCTGTTTTTT. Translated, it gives CASSKTGLNTGELFF.

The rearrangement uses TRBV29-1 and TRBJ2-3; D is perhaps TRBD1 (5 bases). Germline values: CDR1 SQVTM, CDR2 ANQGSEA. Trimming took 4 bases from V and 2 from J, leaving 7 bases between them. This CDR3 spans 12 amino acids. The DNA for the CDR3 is TGCAGCGTTGCAGGGAACACAGATACGCAGTATTTT. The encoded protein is CSVAGNTDTQYF.

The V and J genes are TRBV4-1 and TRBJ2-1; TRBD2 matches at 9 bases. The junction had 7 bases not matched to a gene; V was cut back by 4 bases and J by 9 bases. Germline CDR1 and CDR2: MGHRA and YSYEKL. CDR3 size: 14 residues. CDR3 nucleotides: TGCGCCAGCAGCCTCCGGACTAGCGAGGGTGAGCAGTTCTTC. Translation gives CASSLRTSEGEQFF.

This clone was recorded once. The CDR3 protein is CASSRTSTANEKLFF. CDR3 sequence (DNA): TGTGCCAGCTCGAGAACCAGTACAGCTAATGAAAAACTGTTTTTT. The rearrangement uses TRBV18 and TRBJ1-4, with D unresolved. V dropped 6 bases and J dropped 3 bases, with 14 bases sitting between them. The CDR3 contains 15 residues. Germline-derived CDR1 and CDR2 are KGHSH and LQKENI.

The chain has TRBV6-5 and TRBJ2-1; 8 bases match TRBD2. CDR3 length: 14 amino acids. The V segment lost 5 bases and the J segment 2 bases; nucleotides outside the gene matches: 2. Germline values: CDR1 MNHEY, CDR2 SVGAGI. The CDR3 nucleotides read TGTGCCAGCAGTCCGGGACTAGCCTACAATGAGCAGTTCTTC. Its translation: CASSPGLAYNEQFF.

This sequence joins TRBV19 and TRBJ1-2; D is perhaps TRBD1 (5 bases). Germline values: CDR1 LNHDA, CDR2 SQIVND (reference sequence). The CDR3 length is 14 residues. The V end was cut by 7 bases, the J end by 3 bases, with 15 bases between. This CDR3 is CASNHQGYHYGYTF. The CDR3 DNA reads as TGTGCCAGTAATCATCAGGGTTATCACTATGGCTACACCTTC.

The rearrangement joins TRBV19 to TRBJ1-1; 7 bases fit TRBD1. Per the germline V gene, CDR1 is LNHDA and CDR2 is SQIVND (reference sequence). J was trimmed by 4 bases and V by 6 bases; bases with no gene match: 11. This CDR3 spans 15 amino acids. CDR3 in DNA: TGTGCCAGTAGCCCGCAGGGGGGTCATATCACTGAAGCTTTCTTT. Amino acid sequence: CASSPQGGHITEAFF.

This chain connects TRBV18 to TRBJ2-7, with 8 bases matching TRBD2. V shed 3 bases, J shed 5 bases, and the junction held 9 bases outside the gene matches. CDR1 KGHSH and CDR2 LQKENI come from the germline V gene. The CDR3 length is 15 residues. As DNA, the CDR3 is TGTGCCAGCTCACCCGGGGGGGGAGTTGGACACGAGCAGTACTTC. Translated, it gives CASSPGGGVGHEQYF. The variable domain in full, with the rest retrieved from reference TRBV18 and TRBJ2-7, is NAGVMQNPRHLVRRRGQEARLRCSPMKGHSHVYWYRQLPEEGLKFMVYLQKENIIDESGMPKERFSAEFPKEGPSILRIQQVVRGDSAAYFCASSPGGGVGHEQYFGPGTRLTVT.

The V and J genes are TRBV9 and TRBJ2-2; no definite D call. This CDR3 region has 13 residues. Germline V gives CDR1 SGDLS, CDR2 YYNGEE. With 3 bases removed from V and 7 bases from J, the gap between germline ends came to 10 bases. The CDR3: CASSASPVGELFF. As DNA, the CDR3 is TGTGCCAGCAGCGCATCTCCGGTCGGGGAGCTGTTTTTT. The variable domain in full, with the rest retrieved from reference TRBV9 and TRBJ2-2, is DSGVTQTPKHLITATGQRVTLRCSPRSGDLSVYWYQQSLDQGLQFLIQYYNGEERAKGNILERFSAQQFPDLHSELNLSSLELGDSALYFCASSASPVGELFFGEGSRLTVL.